This T cell receptor (beta chain) stems from a study of CD8 T cells in ankylosing spondylitis. General study points: Reportedly, matched ankylosing spondylitis synovial fluid was significantly enriched for disease-linked clones. Ankylosing spondylitis blood appeared to be characterized by a TCR beta motif of about eight highly homologous variants.

Making the TCR beta libraries involved quantitative 5'-RACE with molecular barcodes. TCRdb re-called the 5' RACE reads with MiXCR, one entry per CDR3 protein. The sample lists approximately 300,000 distinct CDR3 sequences, around 7.6% seen once, with more than 12% in the top ten. As for this clonotype: Its cognate antigen is unknown.

The CDR3 runs to 15 residues. The ends were cut back, 0 bases at V and 1 base at J, with 7 bases in the middle. Germline CDR1 SGDLS, CDR2 YYNGEE. The chain has TRBV9 and TRBJ2-2; D is unresolved. The clonotype comes from a male donor with ankylosing spondylitis. The specimen sequenced was blood, either unsorted or a sorted T cell fraction (not recorded which). The chain's CDR3 is CASSVEVMNTGELFF. CDR3 nucleotides: TGTGCCAGCAGCGTAGAGGTAATGAACACCGGGGAGCTGTTTTTT.